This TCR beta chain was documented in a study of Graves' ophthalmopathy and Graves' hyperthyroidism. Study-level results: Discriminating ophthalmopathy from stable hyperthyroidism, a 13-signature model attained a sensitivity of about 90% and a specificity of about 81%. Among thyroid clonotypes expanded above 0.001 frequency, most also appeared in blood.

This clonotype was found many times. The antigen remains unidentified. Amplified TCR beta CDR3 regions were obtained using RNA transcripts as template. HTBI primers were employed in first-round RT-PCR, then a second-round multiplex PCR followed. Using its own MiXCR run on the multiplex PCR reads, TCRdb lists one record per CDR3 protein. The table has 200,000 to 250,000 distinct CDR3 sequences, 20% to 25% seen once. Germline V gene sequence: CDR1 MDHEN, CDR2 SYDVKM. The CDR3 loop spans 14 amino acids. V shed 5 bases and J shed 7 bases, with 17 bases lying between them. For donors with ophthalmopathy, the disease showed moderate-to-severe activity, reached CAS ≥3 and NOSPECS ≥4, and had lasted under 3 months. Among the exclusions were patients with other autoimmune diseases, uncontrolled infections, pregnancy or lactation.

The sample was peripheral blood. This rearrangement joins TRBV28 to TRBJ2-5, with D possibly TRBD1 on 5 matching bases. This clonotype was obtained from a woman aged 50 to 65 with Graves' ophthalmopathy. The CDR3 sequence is CASSLYSRTGTQYF. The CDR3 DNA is TGTGCCAGCAGTCTCTATAGTCGTACAGGGACCCAGTACTTC.